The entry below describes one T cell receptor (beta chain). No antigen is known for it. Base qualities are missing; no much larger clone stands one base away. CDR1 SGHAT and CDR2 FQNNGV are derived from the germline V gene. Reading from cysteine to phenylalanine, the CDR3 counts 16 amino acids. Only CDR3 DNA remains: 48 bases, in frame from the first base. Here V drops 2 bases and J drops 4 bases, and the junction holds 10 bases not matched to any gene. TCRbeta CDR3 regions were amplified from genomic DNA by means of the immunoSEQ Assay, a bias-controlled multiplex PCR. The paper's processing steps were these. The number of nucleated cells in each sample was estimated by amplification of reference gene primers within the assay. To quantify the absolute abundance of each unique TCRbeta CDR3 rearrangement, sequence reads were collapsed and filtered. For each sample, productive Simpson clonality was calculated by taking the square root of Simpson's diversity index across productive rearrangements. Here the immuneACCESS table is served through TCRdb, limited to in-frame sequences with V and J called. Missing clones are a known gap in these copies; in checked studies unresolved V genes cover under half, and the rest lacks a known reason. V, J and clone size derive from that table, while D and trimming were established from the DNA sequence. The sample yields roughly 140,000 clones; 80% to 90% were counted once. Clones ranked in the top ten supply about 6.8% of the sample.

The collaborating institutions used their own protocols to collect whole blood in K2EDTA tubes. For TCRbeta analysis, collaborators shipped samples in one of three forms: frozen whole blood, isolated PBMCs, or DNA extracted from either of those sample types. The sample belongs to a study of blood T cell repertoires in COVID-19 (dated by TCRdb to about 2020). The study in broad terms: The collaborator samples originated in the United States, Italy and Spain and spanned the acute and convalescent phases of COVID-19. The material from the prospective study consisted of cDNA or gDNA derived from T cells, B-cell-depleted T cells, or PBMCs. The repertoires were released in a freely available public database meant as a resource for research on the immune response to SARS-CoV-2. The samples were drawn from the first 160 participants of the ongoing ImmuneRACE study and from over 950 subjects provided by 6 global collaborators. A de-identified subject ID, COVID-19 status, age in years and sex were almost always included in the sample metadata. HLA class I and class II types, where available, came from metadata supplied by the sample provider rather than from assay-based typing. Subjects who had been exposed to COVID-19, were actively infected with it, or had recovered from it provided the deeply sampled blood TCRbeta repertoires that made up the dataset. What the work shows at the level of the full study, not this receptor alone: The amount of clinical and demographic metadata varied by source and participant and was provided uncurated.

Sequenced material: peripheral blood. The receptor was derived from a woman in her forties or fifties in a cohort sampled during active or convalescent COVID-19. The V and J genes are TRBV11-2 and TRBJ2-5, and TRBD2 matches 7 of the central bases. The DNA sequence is TGTGCCAGCAGCTTACTCCGGACTAGGAAGACAGAGACCCAGTACTTC. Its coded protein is CASSLLRTRKTETQYF. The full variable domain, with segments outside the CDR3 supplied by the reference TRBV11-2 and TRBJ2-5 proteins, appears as EAGVAQSPRYKIIEKRQSVAFWCNPISGHATLYWYQQILGQGPKLLIQFQNNGVVDDSQLPKDRFSAERLKGVDSTLKIQPAKLEDSAVYLCASSLLRTRKTETQYFGPGTRLLVL.